One sample yielded the 27 T cell receptor beta chains listed below, sequenced in a study of CD8+ T cells in alopecia areata. Sequencing templates came from extracted RNA that was reverse transcribed into cDNA. TCRdb's table, derived via immunoSEQ multiplex PCR, lists solely in-frame clones and lacks some. The sample consists of 200,000 to 250,000 clones, 57% of them appearing once. Here the sequenced sample was CD4+ T cells sorted from blood, taken at week 0. The receptor set was obtained from a human donor with alopecia areata.

The rearrangement uses TRBV27 and TRBJ1-3; no reliable D call. CDR3 length equals 12 residues. Germline assignment: CDR1 MNHEY and CDR2 SMNVEV (reference sequence). V was pared by 4 bases and J by 2 bases, with 3 bases between. The CDR3 protein is CASSSAGNTIYF. The DNA of the CDR3 is TGTGCCAGCAGTTCGGCTGGAAACACCATATATTTT.

This clone was detected only a few times. V gene TRBV10-3 combines with J gene TRBJ2-3, with a possible D match to TRBD1 (6 bases). Germline assignment: CDR1 ENHRY and CDR2 SYGVKD. There are 13 residues in the CDR3. Trimming removed 4 bases at V and 3 bases at J, with 8 bases between. The CDR3, as DNA: TGTGCCATCAGTGGAACAGGGACAGATACGCAGTATTTT. It translates to CAISGTGTDTQYF.

The chain couples TRBV6-6 to TRBJ1-2; D is perhaps TRBD1 (5 bases). Looked up from germline, CDR1 is MNHNY and CDR2 is SVGAGI (reference sequence). V lost 1 base and J lost 5, with 11 bases in between. The CDR3 totals 14 residues. CDR3 coding DNA: TGTGCCAGCAGTTACTGGGGCAGGGATTATGGCTACACCTTC. It codes for CASSYWGRDYGYTF.

This rearrangement joins TRBV6-1 to TRBJ1-6; the match to TRBD1 covers 8 bases. J gave up 6 bases and V 4 bases, and 2 bases lay outside the gene matches. The CDR3 is made up of 14 amino acids. The germline gives CDR1 MNHNS, CDR2 SASEGT. The CDR3 region has the DNA TGTGCCAGCAGTGGGGACAGGTCTAATTCACCCCTCCACTTT. Residues: CASSGDRSNSPLHF.

This clone was counted a few times. V usage is TRBV5-4 and J usage is TRBJ2-5, with 9 bases that match TRBD2. The germline CDR1 and CDR2 sequences are SGHNT and YYREEE (reference sequence). After removal of 0 bases from V and 2 bases from J, the junction contained 8 bases not matched to a gene. The CDR3 is 17 amino acids. The CDR3, as DNA: TGTGCCAGCAGCTTGGTCCTAGCGGGGAACCTTCAAGAGACCCAGTACTTC. Translation gives CASSLVLAGNLQETQYF. The complete variable domain, with remaining parts taken from reference TRBV5-4 and TRBJ2-5, reads ETGVTQSPTHLIKTRGQQVTLRCSSQSGHNTVSWYQQALGQGPQFIFQYYREEENGRGNFPPRFSGLQFPNYSSELNVNALELDDSALYLCASSLVLAGNLQETQYFGPGTRLLVL.

This clone was counted only a few times. The chain carries TRBV4-1 and TRBJ2-7; D is perhaps TRBD1 (6 bases). Germline CDR1 is MGHRA and CDR2 is YSYEKL. This CDR3 is built from 15 residues. Trimming cost V 3 bases and J 1 base, with 13 bases left between them. CDR3 loop: CASSQGQTRSYEQYF. DNA for the CDR3: TGCGCCAGCAGCCAGGGACAAACCCGTTCCTACGAGCAGTACTTC.

V and J are TRBV7-2 and TRBJ2-7, with 12 nucleotides matching TRBD2. CDR3 length: 18 amino acids. Germline V gene lookup returns CDR1 SGHTA and CDR2 FQGNSA. J lost 2 bases, V lost 5 bases, and 13 bases had no gene match. CDR3: CASSPQTSGGGRAYEQYF. CDR3 nucleotide sequence: TGTGCCAGCAGCCCACAGACTAGCGGGGGCGGTAGGGCCTACGAGCAGTACTTC. The variable domain in full, completed from reference TRBV7-2 and TRBJ2-7, reads GAGVSQSPSNKVTEKGKDVELRCDPISGHTALYWYRQSLGQGLEFLIYFQGNSAPDKSGLPSDRFSAERTGGSVSTLTIQRTQQEDSAVYLCASSPQTSGGGRAYEQYFGPGTRLTVT.

This clone occurred once. The V gene is TRBV29-1, the J gene TRBJ1-1, with TRBD1 matching over 10 bases. The germline gives CDR1 SQVTM, CDR2 ANQGSEA. The V and J ends lost 5 bases and 4 bases, in that order; junction bases with no gene match: 4. The CDR3 totals 13 residues. CDR3 in amino acids: CSVSRDRGTEAFF. DNA for the CDR3: TGCAGCGTTAGCCGGGACAGGGGCACTGAAGCTTTCTTT.

This clone was counted at least ten times. This chain connects TRBV19 to TRBJ2-7; possibly TRBD1 or TRBD2 for D (5 bases each). Per the germline V gene, CDR1 is LNHDA and CDR2 is SQIVND (reference sequence). The length of the CDR3 is 15 residues. V was cut by 3 bases and J by 2 bases, with 14 bases left in between. Here the CDR3 reads CASSMGEVPTYEQYF. The CDR3 DNA follows: TGTGCCAGTAGTATGGGGGAAGTACCCACCTACGAGCAGTACTTC.

This clone was observed a single time. The chain joins TRBV9 to TRBJ2-1; a weak D match, TRBD2 (5 bases). Per the germline V gene, CDR1 is SGDLS and CDR2 is YYNGEE. This CDR3 has 16 residues. V gave up 2 bases and J gave up 7 bases, with 19 bases separating them. The DNA of the CDR3 is TGTGCCAGCAGCGTCGGCGAAGGCCCCGGCGGGAATGAGCAGTTCTTC. This sequence encodes CASSVGEGPGGNEQFF. Together with reference TRBV9 and TRBJ2-1, the CDR3 gives the full variable domain: DSGVTQTPKHLITATGQRVTLRCSPRSGDLSVYWYQQSLDQGLQFLIQYYNGEERAKGNILERFSAQQFPDLHSELNLSSLELGDSALYFCASSVGEGPGGNEQFFGPGTRLTVL.

J is TRBJ2-7 and V is TRBV7-9; the D is unclear. The CDR3 has 12 amino acids. V was trimmed by 1 base and J by 6 bases, leaving 7 bases between them. Germline V gene sequence: CDR1 SEHNR, CDR2 FQNEAQ (reference sequence). The CDR3 DNA sequence: TGTGCCAGCAGCTTAGTACTCGCCGAGCAGTACTTC. Translated, it gives CASSLVLAEQYF.

The chain uses TRBV6-1 and TRBJ2-3, with D hard to call. The CDR3 is 12 residues long. Per the germline V gene, CDR1 is MNHNS and CDR2 is SASEGT. The germline V and J ends were trimmed by 3 bases and 6 bases, with 7 bases remaining between them. The CDR3 DNA is TGTGCCAGCAGTGAGGGAAAGGATACGCAGTATTTT. It specifies CASSEGKDTQYF.

The gene calls are TRBV5-4 and TRBJ2-2; 10 positions agree with TRBD2. This CDR3 contains 15 residues. Trimming took 0 bases from V and 8 from J; bases not matched to a gene: 4. Germline values: CDR1 SGHNT, CDR2 YYREEE (reference sequence). The CDR3 DNA reads TGTGCCAGCAGCTTGGACCAGCGGGAGGGTGGGGAGCTGTTTTTT. Its protein is CASSLDQREGGELFF.

V usage is TRBV25-1 and J usage is TRBJ2-7; the D is unclear. V was pared by 2 bases and J by 4 bases, with 6 bases between. The length of the CDR3 is 12 residues. In germline, CDR1 is MGHDK, CDR2 SYGVNS. The CDR3 bases are TGTGCCAGCAGTGAAAACAGTTACGAGCAGTACTTC. Translated: CASSENSYEQYF.

This chain connects TRBV7-3 to TRBJ2-4; no definite D call. The CDR3 is 14 residues long. CDR1 and CDR2 from the germline V gene are SGHTA and FQGTGA. V was trimmed by 5 bases and J by 6 bases, leaving 14 bases between them. CDR3 amino acids: CASSPSPTANIQYF. The DNA for the CDR3 is TGTGCCAGCAGCCCCTCCCCCACAGCAAACATTCAGTACTTC. Supplemented by reference TRBV7-3 and TRBJ2-4, the full variable domain reads GAGVSQTPSNKVTEKGKYVELRCDPISGHTALYWYRQSLGQGPEFLIYFQGTGAADDSGLPNDRFFAVRPEGSVSTLKIQRTERGDSAVYLCASSPSPTANIQYFGAGTRLSVL.

J is TRBJ2-3 and V is TRBV2; TRBD2 matches 7 bases. V shed 7 bases, J shed 5 bases, and the junction held 12 bases outside the gene matches. The CDR3 runs to 15 residues. Germline V gene sequence: CDR1 SNHLY, CDR2 FYNNEI. The CDR3 sequence: CASIPERASGDTQYF. In nucleotides, the CDR3 is TGTGCCAGCATCCCCGAACGGGCTAGCGGAGATACGCAGTATTTT.

The chain couples TRBV29-1 to TRBJ2-1, with D uncertain. Germline CDR1 SQVTM, CDR2 ANQGSEA. V was shortened by 3 bases and J by 9 bases, with 18 bases between the two germline ends. The length of the CDR3 is 14 residues. The CDR3: CSVERQQARGEQFF. CDR3 nucleotide sequence: TGCAGCGTTGAGAGGCAGCAGGCCCGAGGTGAGCAGTTCTTC.

This clone was counted only a few times. The rearrangement links TRBV6-5 to TRBJ2-7; D is perhaps TRBD1 or TRBD2 (7 bases each). The CDR3 runs to 13 residues. Trimming removed 2 bases at V and 9 bases at J, with 14 bases between. CDR1 and CDR2 from the germline V gene are MNHEY and SVGAGI. CDR3 DNA sequence: TGTGCCAGCAGTTACGAGGGAGGGGGCGCGCAGTACTTC. Protein product: CASSYEGGGAQYF.

The V gene is TRBV13, the J gene TRBJ2-2; D perhaps matches TRBD1 (6 bases). The CDR3 is 16 amino acids. V was clipped by 1 base and J by 4 bases, with 13 bases between them. The germline V gene has CDR1 PRHDT and CDR2 FYEKMQ (reference sequence). Here the CDR3 DNA reads TGTGCCAGCAGCTTAGCGCCAGGGGAGATCACCGGGGAGCTGTTTTTT. Translation gives CASSLAPGEITGELFF.

The chain recombines TRBV27 with TRBJ2-3; D is ambiguous. V was clipped by 2 bases and J by 0 bases, with 12 bases between them. Per germline, CDR1 MNHEY and CDR2 SMNVEV (reference sequence). The CDR3 loop spans 16 amino acids. CDR3 region: CASSLRPSPSTDTQYF. The CDR3 DNA reads TGTGCCAGCAGTTTAAGGCCCTCTCCTAGCACAGATACGCAGTATTTT.

This clone has just a few counts. This chain links TRBV30 with TRBJ1-5; 9 bases align to TRBD1. The ends lost 0 bases at V and 7 bases at J; junction bases unmatched: 7. This CDR3 region has 15 residues. The germline V gene encodes CDR1 GTSNPN and CDR2 SVGIG (reference sequence). The CDR3 reads CAWSVSDRGRQPQHF. CDR3 DNA: TGTGCCTGGAGTGTCTCGGACAGGGGCAGACAGCCCCAGCATTTT.

The chain uses TRBV10-3 and TRBJ2-6; D is uncertain. With 3 bases removed from V and 2 bases from J, the gap between germline ends came to 8 bases. Per the germline V gene, CDR1 is ENHRY and CDR2 is SYGVKD. There are 15 residues in the CDR3. The CDR3: CAISDPGAGANVLTF. The CDR3, as DNA: TGTGCCATCAGTGACCCCGGCGCTGGGGCCAACGTCCTGACTTTC.

In its sample, this clone was seen once. V is TRBV5-4 and J is TRBJ2-3; D is unresolved. CDR3 size: 13 residues. Germline V gives CDR1 SGHNT, CDR2 YYREEE (reference sequence). V lost 4 bases to trimming and J lost 6 bases, with 12 bases between them. The CDR3 protein is CASSILEADTQYF. CDR3 nucleotides: TGTGCCAGCAGCATCCTCGAGGCGGATACGCAGTATTTT. The full variable domain, with the rest looked up from reference TRBV5-4 and TRBJ2-3, is ETGVTQSPTHLIKTRGQQVTLRCSSQSGHNTVSWYQQALGQGPQFIFQYYREEENGRGNFPPRFSGLQFPNYSSELNVNALELDDSALYLCASSILEADTQYFGPGTRLTVL.

This clone was picked up one time. The rearrangement joins TRBV6-4 to TRBJ2-1, with D hard to call. The CDR3 has 9 residues. V lost 11 bases, J lost 7 bases, and 6 bases lay in between. The germline V gene has CDR1 MRHNA and CDR2 SNTAGT. CDR3 region: CAGMNEQFF. CDR3 nucleotides: TGTGCCGGAATGAATGAGCAGTTCTTC.

V gene TRBV6-5 combines with J gene TRBJ1-6; no firm D call. Trimming shortened V by 0 bases and J by 7 bases, and 1 base separated the two germline ends. The germline V gene has CDR1 MNHEY and CDR2 SVGAGI. This CDR3 has 12 residues. The CDR3 sequence: CASSYSNSPLHF. For the CDR3, the DNA is TGTGCCAGCAGTTACTCGAATTCACCCCTCCACTTT.

V and J are TRBV29-1 and TRBJ1-2; tentatively, D is TRBD1 (5 bases). Germline V CDR1 and CDR2: SQVTM, ANQGSEA. CDR3 length: 12 amino acids. For the CDR3, the DNA is TGCGGGACTTTCTCCACGGACTATGGCTACACCTTC. Encoded protein: CGTFSTDYGYTF.

The gene calls are TRBV27 and TRBJ1-2; TRBD1 matches at 8 bases. Trimming cost V 5 bases and J 8 bases; bases outside gene matches: 13. The germline V gene encodes CDR1 MNHEY and CDR2 SMNVEV (reference sequence). CDR3 length: 15 amino acids. The CDR3 is CASSPLGTGRLGYTF. CDR3 nucleotide sequence: TGTGCCAGCAGTCCGCTCGGGACAGGACGTCTGGGCTACACCTTC.